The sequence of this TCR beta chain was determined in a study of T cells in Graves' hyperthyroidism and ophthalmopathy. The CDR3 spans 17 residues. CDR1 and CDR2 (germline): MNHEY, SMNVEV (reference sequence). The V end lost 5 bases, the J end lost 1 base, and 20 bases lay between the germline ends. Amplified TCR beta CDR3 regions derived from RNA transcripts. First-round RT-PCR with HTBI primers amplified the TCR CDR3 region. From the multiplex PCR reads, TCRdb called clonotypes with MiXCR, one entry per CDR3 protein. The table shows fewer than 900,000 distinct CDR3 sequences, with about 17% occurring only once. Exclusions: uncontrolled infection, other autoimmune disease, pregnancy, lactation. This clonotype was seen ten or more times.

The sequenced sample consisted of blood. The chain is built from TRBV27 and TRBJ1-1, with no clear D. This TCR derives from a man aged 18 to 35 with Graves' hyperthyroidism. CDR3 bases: TGTGCCAGCAGTCCCCCCTTAACCCTCCGGCCGAACACTGAAGCTTTCTTT. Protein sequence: CASSPPLTLRPNTEAFF.